This entry lists 2 T cell receptor beta chains sequenced from one sample in a study of shared clonotypes between healthy human individuals. Profiling relied on immunoSEQ multiplex PCR, and the TCRdb table lists in-frame clones only, not all of them. The sample has 950,000 to 1,200,000 clones, 77% seen once. Sample: memory CD4+ T cells from PBMCs. Subset reported: CD45RA-negative fraction. The receptor set was obtained from a young man in good health. Some clones in this sample may be carry-over from other donors' samples.

In the case of this clone: Additional DNA sequences in this sample encode the identical CDR3. This chain uses TRBV9 with TRBJ1-5; D is possibly TRBD1 (5 bases). The CDR3 has 14 amino acids. The V gene lost 3 bases and the J gene lost 3 bases, with 10 bases spanning the gap. Germline CDR1 and CDR2: SGDLS and YYNGEE. This chain's CDR3 is CASSAGGSNQPQHF. The CDR3 nucleotides are TGTGCCAGCAGCGCCGGGGGTTCCAATCAGCCCCAGCATTTT.

The rearrangement uses TRBV10-3 and TRBJ1-5; weak D call: TRBD1 (6 bases). The CDR3 sequence is 16 residues long. V shed 2 bases and J shed 2 bases, with 13 bases lying between them. In germline, CDR1 is ENHRY, CDR2 SYGVKD. In nucleotides, the CDR3 is TGTGCCATCAGTGAGCCGGGTGGGGGGCGCAATCAGCCCCAGCATTTT. This sequence encodes CAISEPGGGRNQPQHF.